A selection of T cell receptor beta chains follows, all from one sample in a study of cytomegalovirus exposure and HLA in healthy donors. The assay was immunoSEQ multiplex PCR, and TCRdb's table has in-frame clones only and misses some. The sample holds some 78,000 clones, less than 96% seen once. The sequencing sample was made of PBMCs. The receptor set was obtained from a man between 18 and 29 years old in good health and CMV-seropositive. The CDR3 runs from the conserved cysteine through the conserved F or W. Only some rows state a clone size, as once, few, many or a class for expanded clones.

>.|TRBV29-1|TRBJ2-1
CSVEASSDRTPQFF
>.|TRBV5-4|TRBJ2-7
CASSLGGRGREQYF
>.|TRBV29-1|TRBJ2-7
CSATGQGKGEQYF
>.|TRBV6-6|TRBJ2-7
CASTIDWSYEQYF
>.|TRBV7-9|TRBJ2-7
CASSPTQGLALYEQYF
>.|TRBV6-5|TRBJ2-3
CASRTSGPDTQYF
>.|TRBV19|TRBJ2-1
CASNPLSGDRNEQFF
>once|TRBV2|TRBJ1-4
CASSRAGTNEKLFF
>.|TRBV27|TRBJ2-4
CASSYRSLAKNIQYF
>once|TRBV7-9|TRBJ2-6
CASSLGPGTGSGANVLTF
>.|TRBV7-9|TRBJ2-1
CASSLAASGRVDEQFF
>few|TRBV6-1|TRBJ1-1
CASSPPGEGTEAFF
>once|TRBV27|TRBJ2-5
CASSLAGIRGTQYF
>.|TRBV2|TRBJ2-1
CASSPGLGTGEQFF
>.|TRBV12-5|TRBJ1-1
CASGLPGSLNTEAFF
>once|TRBV27|TRBJ2-6
CASRGLGNSGANVLTF
>.|TRBV4-2|TRBJ2-7
CASSLSYEQYF
>.|TRBV5-1|TRBJ2-1
CASTPRGSSYNEQFF
>.|TRBV10-3|TRBJ2-5
CAISAANRVGETQYF
>.|TRBV4-1|TRBJ1-2
CASSLTRDITPIYF
>.|TRBV11-2|TRBJ2-7
CASSPPGQRGEQYF
>.|TRBV6-5|TRBJ1-2
CASSYSAGQGYGYTF
>.|TRBV11-2|TRBJ2-1
CASSLADSRLAGGNEQFF
>.|TRBV9|TRBJ2-7
CASSVAGTGDYEQYF
>.|TRBV28|TRBJ1-5
CASNFATQGHSNQPQHF
>.|TRBV10-1|TRBJ2-5
CASSESSSGRAVETQYF
>.|TRBV30|TRBJ1-2
CAWKTGGHGYTF
>.|TRBV29-1|TRBJ1-5
CSAAGQGNQPQHF
>.|TRBV18|TRBJ1-3
CASSLDREDTIYF
>.|TRBV4-1|TRBJ1-1
CASSQDILLGGQEGTEAFF
>.|TRBV6-1|TRBJ2-7
CASSESGSEQYF
>.|TRBV28|TRBJ1-1
CASSLSLSGEAFF
>.|TRBV28|TRBJ1-1
CASRDRLNTEAFF
>once|TRBV27|TRBJ1-5
CASSFIDQPQHF
>.|TRBV7-2|TRBJ2-2
CASSPPGVGTGELFF
>.|TRBV19|TRBJ2-2
CASSTRLAGNTGELFF
>.|TRBV9|TRBJ2-5
CASSVVGGIQETQYF
>.|TRBV7-8|TRBJ1-5
CASSLVRGNQPQHF
>.|TRBV2|TRBJ1-2
CASSVLDGYTF
>.|TRBV15|TRBJ2-1
CATSRDPTRDGFF
>.|TRBV7-8|TRBJ1-2
CASSLAPSGGYTF
>.|TRBV5-1|TRBJ2-5
CASSLRLDGETQYF
>.|TRBV5-1|TRBJ2-7
CASSEPGGEQYF
>.|TRBV18|TRBJ2-1
CASSPPGTSGANEQFF
>.|TRBV28|TRBJ1-1
CASSPSGQGHTEAFF
>.|TRBV5-1|TRBJ2-4
CASSLSGPEAKNIQYF
>.|TRBV7-7|TRBJ2-7
CASSYKTGGLSYEQYF
>.|TRBV7-9|TRBJ2-5
CASSLARRETQYF
>.|TRBV5-5|TRBJ1-1
CASSALQGASTEAFF
>.|TRBV5-1|TRBJ2-7
CASSLTQTYEQYF
>.|TRBV27|TRBJ2-7
CASSLAKSSYEQYF